This T cell receptor (beta chain) was profiled in a study of shared clonotypes between healthy human individuals (dated by TCRdb to 2018 to 2020). Turning to the overall study: A couple of women and a few men aged 18 to 49 years were included in the cohort. For each donor, three plates each were used for CD4 naive and CD4 memory, two plates were used for CD8 naive, and one plate was used for CD8 memory. To estimate repertoire size and how much clonotype sharing occurs between individuals, the study deeply sequenced the blood TCR repertoires of 4 to 6 healthy adults. To increase sequencing depth and limit assay-specific biases, different laboratories used diverse techniques to prepare libraries and sequence TCR repertoires. Between about 0.85 and 9.5 billion PBMCs per donor were obtained by leukapheresis.

The donors were healthy, HIV-negative adults who had no recently reported acute infections or vaccinations. All donors were Caucasian adults living in Nashville, Tennessee, USA. CD4+ T cells were enriched by magnetic negative selection; naive cells were then positively selected on CD45RA, and the negative fraction formed the memory subset. After blood collection by leukapheresis, PBMCs were isolated using Ficoll-Histopaque density gradient centrifugation and then cryopreserved in the vapor phase of liquid nitrogen. Analytical flow cytometry was used to check the purity and quantity of each magnetically sorted T cell population. Each sorted fraction had its genomic DNA isolated and then quantified by UV absorbance on a Nanodrop 2000c. Worth noting for this clone: The specificity of this receptor is unknown. No base-level quality is on record; no much larger clone is a single base apart.

V is clipped by 5 bases and J by 0 bases, and the sequence between their germline boundaries is 16 bases long. The CDR1 and CDR2 encoded by the germline V gene are SGHRS and YFSETQ. The CDR3 contains 16 residues, cysteine and phenylalanine counted. The DNA shown is the 48-base CDR3, in frame from base 1. Using the deep immunoSEQ assay, multiplex PCR amplified TCR CDR3 regions from genomic DNA. For each cell subset, the extracted genomic DNA was distributed evenly across all wells of several immunoSEQ 96-well plates, and each plate served as one replicate. For sorted subsets, 200 to 250 ng genomic DNA, equal to 25,000 to 35,000 T cell genomes, was loaded into each replicate PCR. Purified libraries were quantified with a Qubit 3.0 fluorometer, sized on a Bioanalyzer 2100, and re-quantified with the KAPA Library Quantification kit. A separate single-read 150-cycle Illumina NextSeq 550 flow cell was used to sequence each immunoSEQ 96-well plate. The source study handled its data this way. Because the immunoSEQ output held only junctional sequences and lacked quality scores, the filtering could not match the filtering applied to full-length reads. To assign V/J genes and CDR3, sequences were annotated using PyIR, a Python wrapper for IgBLAST v1.9, with IMGT germline references. Any read was removed if the V/J assignment was weak (E-value above 1e-6), the CDR3 was missing, or the read contained stop codons, out-of-frame junctions, or ambiguous translated residues. V3J clonotypes were defined as sequences sharing an identical inferred V gene, J gene, and CDR3 amino acid sequence. Percentage overlap between repertoires was calculated by dividing the number of shared unique clonotypes by the size of the smaller repertoire. Three approaches were used to assess repertoire richness: RTK rarefaction, the Chao1 estimator, and Recon v2.1 estimates of unobserved clonotypes. OLGA was used to compute generation probabilities for all TCRbeta clonotypes that the gDNA method yielded from a handful of donors. Held by TCRdb, this immuneACCESS table contains in-frame sequences only and omits some clones. Under half of the omission traces to an unresolved V gene where checked; the cause of the rest is unknown. V and J calls and clone size are those listed in that table; D and trimming were worked out from the DNA. This sample comprises around 2.3 million clones, approximately 95% of them detected only once. Together, the top ten hold approximately 0.13% of the sample.

General study outcomes and caveats: Rarefaction of sorted-subset datasets indicated incomplete sequencing despite the large sequencing depth. Pairwise subsampling led to the expectation that sequencing depth would affect the degree of clonotype sharing among donors. Naive subsets generally had larger estimated clonotype richness than memory subsets did. The genetic and exposure-history diversity represented was limited by the small number of donors. Compared with non-shared clonotypes, the clonotypes found in all four sorted-subset donors had higher generation probabilities. About 5% of naive CD4, approximately 3.7% of naive CD8, about 2.1% of memory CD4, and less than 0.45% of memory CD8 clonotypes were shared across a few donors. Sampling was restricted to blood, and TCR repertoires in tissue are likely to differ from TCR repertoires in blood.

The sample comprised naive CD4+ T cells sorted from blood. In light of the paper, this sample's cell subset or site label describes: CD45RA+ positively selected. The sequence joins TRBV5-1 to TRBJ2-3; D gene: possibly TRBD2, on 7 matching bases. This TCR came from a man between 18 and 29 years old in good health. CDR3 sequence: CASRREGVTSTDTQYF. The DNA sequence reads TGCGCCAGCAGAAGGGAGGGGGTAACTAGCACAGATACGCAGTATTTT.